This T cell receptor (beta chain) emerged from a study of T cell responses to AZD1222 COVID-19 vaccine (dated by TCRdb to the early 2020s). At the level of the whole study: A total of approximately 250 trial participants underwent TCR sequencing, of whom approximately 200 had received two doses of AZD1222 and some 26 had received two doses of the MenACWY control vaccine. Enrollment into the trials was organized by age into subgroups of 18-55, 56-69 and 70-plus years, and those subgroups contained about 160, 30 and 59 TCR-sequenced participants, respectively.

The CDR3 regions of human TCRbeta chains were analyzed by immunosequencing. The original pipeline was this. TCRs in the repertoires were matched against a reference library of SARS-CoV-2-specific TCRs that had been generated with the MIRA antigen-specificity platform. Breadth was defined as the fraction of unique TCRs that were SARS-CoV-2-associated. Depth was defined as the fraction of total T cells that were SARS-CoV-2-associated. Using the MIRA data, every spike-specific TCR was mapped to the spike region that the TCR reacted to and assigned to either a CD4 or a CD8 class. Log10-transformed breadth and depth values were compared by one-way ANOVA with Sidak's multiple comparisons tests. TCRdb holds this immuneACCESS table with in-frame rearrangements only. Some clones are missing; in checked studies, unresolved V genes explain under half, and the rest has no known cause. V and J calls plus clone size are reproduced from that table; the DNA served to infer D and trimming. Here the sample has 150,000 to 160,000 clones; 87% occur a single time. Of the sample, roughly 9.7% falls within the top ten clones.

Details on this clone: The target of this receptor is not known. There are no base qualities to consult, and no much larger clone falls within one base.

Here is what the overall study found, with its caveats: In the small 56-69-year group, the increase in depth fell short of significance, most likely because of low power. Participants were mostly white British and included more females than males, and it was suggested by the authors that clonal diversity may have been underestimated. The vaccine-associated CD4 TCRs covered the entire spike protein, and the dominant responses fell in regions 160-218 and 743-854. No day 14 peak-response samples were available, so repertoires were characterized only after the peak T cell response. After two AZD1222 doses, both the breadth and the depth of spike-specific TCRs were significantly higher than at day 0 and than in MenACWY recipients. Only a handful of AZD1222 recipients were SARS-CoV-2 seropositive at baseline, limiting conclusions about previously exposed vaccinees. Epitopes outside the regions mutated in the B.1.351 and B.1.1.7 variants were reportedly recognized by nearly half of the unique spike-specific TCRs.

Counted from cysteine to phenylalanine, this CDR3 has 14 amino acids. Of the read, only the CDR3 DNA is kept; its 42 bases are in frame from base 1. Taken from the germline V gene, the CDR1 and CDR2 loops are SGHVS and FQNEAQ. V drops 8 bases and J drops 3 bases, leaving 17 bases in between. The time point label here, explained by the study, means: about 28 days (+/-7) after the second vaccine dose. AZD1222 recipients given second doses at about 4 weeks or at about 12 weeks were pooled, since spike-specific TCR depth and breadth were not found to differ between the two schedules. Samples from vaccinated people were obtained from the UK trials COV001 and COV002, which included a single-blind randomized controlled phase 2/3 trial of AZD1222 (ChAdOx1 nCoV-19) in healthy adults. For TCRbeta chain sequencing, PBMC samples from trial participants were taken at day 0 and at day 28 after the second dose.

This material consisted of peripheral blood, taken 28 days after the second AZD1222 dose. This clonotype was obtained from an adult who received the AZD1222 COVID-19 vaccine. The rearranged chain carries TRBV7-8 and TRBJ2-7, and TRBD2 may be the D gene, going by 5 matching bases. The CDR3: CASRLTDSLYEQYF. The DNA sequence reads TGTGCCAGCCGTCTCACGGACTCCCTCTACGAGCAGTACTTC.